Presented here are 4 T cell receptor beta chains from one specimen sequenced in a study of blood T cell repertoires in COVID-19. Sequencing used immunoSEQ multiplex PCR; TCRdb keeps in-frame clones, though not all of them. The sample includes 30,000 to 45,000 clones, around 80% seen only once; the top ten take more than 8%. The sequencing input was peripheral blood. The receptors derive from a man in his fifties or sixties in a cohort sampled during active COVID-19.

V and J are TRBV6-5 and TRBJ2-2, with 8 positions matching TRBD1. CDR1 is MNHEY and CDR2 is SVGAGI in the germline V gene. The length of the CDR3 is 15 residues. Trimming took 6 bases from V and 6 from J; bases not matched to a gene: 9. The chain's CDR3 is CASRYRQGWAGELFF. In DNA form, the CDR3 reads TGTGCCAGCAGATATCGACAGGGGTGGGCCGGGGAGCTGTTTTTT.

This clone showed up just a few times. The rearrangement uses TRBV28 and TRBJ1-5; 7 bases line up with TRBD1. The CDR3 extends over 15 amino acids. Germline CDR1 is MDHEN and CDR2 is SYDVKM. The V segment lost 2 bases and the J segment 4 bases; nucleotides outside the gene matches: 5. The CDR3 reads CASSLHGTANQPQHF. CDR3 nucleotide sequence: TGTGCCAGCAGTTTACACGGGACAGCGAATCAGCCCCAGCATTTT.

This clone has more than one count but fewer than ten. The J gene is TRBJ1-1, the V gene TRBV5-5; D is perhaps TRBD1 (5 bases). V was trimmed by 6 bases and J by 4 bases, leaving 16 bases between them. Germline values: CDR1 SGHKS, CDR2 YYEKEE (reference sequence). The CDR3 is made up of 14 amino acids. Written as DNA, the CDR3 is TGTGCCAGCACCCTGGTGGGGCGGTCCACTGAAGCTTTCTTT. It translates to CASTLVGRSTEAFF.

By sample share, this clone is medium-sized. V gene TRBV25-1 combines with J gene TRBJ2-7, with 10 bases matching TRBD2. The germline gives CDR1 MGHDK, CDR2 SYGVNS. The V gene end was trimmed by 4 bases and the J gene end by 0 bases; junction bases not matched to a gene: 0. There are 14 residues in the CDR3. The DNA of the CDR3 is TGTGCCAGCAGTGCTAGCGGGGGCTCCTACGAGCAGTACTTC. Translation: CASSASGGSYEQYF.